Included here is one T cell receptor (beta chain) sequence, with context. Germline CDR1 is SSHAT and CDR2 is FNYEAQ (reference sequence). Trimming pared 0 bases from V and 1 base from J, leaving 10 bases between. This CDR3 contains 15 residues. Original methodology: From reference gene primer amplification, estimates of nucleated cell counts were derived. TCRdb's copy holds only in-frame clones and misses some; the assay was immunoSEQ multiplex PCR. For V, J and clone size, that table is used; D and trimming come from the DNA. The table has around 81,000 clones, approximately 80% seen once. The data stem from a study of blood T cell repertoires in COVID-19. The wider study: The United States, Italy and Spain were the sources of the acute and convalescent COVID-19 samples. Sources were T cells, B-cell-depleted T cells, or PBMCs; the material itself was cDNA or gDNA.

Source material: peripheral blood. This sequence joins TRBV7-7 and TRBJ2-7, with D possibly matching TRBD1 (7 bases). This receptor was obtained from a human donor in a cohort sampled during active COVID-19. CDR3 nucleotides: TGTGCCAGCAGCTTAGCACAGGGGACTTCCTACGAGCAGTACTTC. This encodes CASSLAQGTSYEQYF.